Listed here is a single T cell receptor (beta chain). The antigen remains undetermined. A 1 in 200,000 to 1 in 1 million T cell depth was the sequencing target. Using immunoSEQ multiplex PCR, the repertoire was profiled, and TCRdb retains in-frame clones only, with some absent. The profile covers some 350,000 clones, with roughly 70% appearing a single time and roughly 6% taken by the ten largest. This specimen belongs to a study of cytotoxic CD8 clonotypes in ibrutinib-treated CLL. Whole-study context: Partial responses totalled approximately 24 and complete responses 2; after median about 67 months, roughly 14 remained remitted and about twelve progressed. Response samples followed a median about 11 months of treatment, range 6 to 36.

The CDR3 spans 17 residues. Germline V CDR1 and CDR2: LGHNA, YSLEER. J was trimmed by 2 bases and V by 1 base; bases with no gene match: 8. Study results and caveats: Ibrutinib response saw clonality rise, and progression saw it return toward baseline.

The sample in question was PBMCs, obtained after 36 months of ibrutinib treatment. The chain combines TRBV4-3 with TRBJ2-7, with 10 bases that match TRBD2. This sequence was found in a human donor with chronic lymphocytic leukemia. CDR3 bases: TGCGCCAGCAGCCAAGGTCTAGCGGGGGCTCGAGCCTACGAGCAGTACTTC. Protein product: CASSQGLAGARAYEQYF.